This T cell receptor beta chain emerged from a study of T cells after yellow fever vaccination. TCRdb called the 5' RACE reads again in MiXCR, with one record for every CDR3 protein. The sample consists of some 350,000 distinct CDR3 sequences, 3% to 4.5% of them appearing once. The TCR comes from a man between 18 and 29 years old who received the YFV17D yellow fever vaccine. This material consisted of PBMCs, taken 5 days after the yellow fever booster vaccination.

Here the CDR3 reads CASSQAALNQPQHF. The CDR3, as DNA: TGCGCCAGCAGCCAAGCAGCCTTGAATCAGCCCCAGCATTTT. The chain has TRBV4-1 and TRBJ1-5, with D uncertain. Germline assignment: CDR1 MGHRA and CDR2 YSYEKL. V lost 1 base and J lost 4, with 8 bases in between. The CDR3 spans 14 residues.